This section outlines one T cell receptor beta chain sequence together with its context. CDR1 is GTSNPN and CDR2 is SVGIG in the germline V gene (reference sequence). Trimming took 0 bases from V and 10 from J, leaving 16 bases between them. CDR3 size: 15 residues. These data are taken from a study of blood T cell repertoires in COVID-19. About the study: The United States, Italy and Spain provided the acute and convalescent COVID-19 samples. The cDNA or gDNA used as material had been derived from T cells, B-cell-depleted T cells, or PBMCs.

Original analysis: Estimates of nucleated cell counts were drawn from the amplification of reference gene primers. Sequencing was performed with immunoSEQ multiplex PCR; in TCRdb, only in-frame clones are kept and a portion is missing. For V, J and clone size, that table is used; D and trimming come from the DNA. The data show under 70,000 clones, 84% seen once. This chain connects TRBV30 to TRBJ1-6, with TRBD1 as a possible D gene (5 bases). Material for sequencing was peripheral blood. The clonotype originates from a woman at least 80 years old with acute or convalescent COVID-19. DNA of the CDR3: TGTGCCTGGAGTGTCAGTGGGGACTTCGGGTCACCCCTCCACTTT. Its translation is CAWSVSGDFGSPLHF.